The rows below give T cell receptor beta chains drawn from one sample of a study of T cell responses to AZD1222 COVID-19 vaccine. Clones were read by immunoSEQ multiplex PCR, and TCRdb kept only the in-frame ones, dropping some. The data hold around 100,000 clones, with less than 95% observed a single time. Sequenced here: peripheral blood, sampled on day 0 of AZD1222 vaccination. The receptors shown here come from an adult in good health. The CDR3 runs from the conserved cysteine through the conserved F or W. The order of the fields is V gene, D gene, clone size, J gene, CDR3 DNA, CDR3 protein. A D gene is named only where the DNA matches it firmly. Not every row has a clone size; where given, it reads once, few, many or a size class.

V: TRBV6-4
D: .
size: .
J: TRBJ2-6
DNA: TGTGCCAGCAGTGACCGGGGGACGGGGGCCAACGTCCTGACTTTC
CDR3: CASSDRGTGANVLTF

V: TRBV30
D: .
size: .
J: TRBJ1-1
DNA: TGTGCCTGGAGTGGGCGCATGACTGAAGCTTTCTTT
CDR3: CAWSGRMTEAFF

V: TRBV19
D: .
size: few
J: TRBJ1-5
DNA: TGTGCCAGTAAGGGAGGGCCCGACAATCAGCCCCAGCATTTT
CDR3: CASKGGPDNQPQHF

V: TRBV18
D: .
size: .
J: TRBJ1-5
DNA: TGTGCCAGCTGCCCAGGGGACAATCAGCCCCAGCATTTT
CDR3: CASCPGDNQPQHF

V: TRBV18
D: .
size: .
J: TRBJ1-2
DNA: TGTGCCAGCTCACCACGGGGGGAAGGCTATGGCTACACCTTC
CDR3: CASSPRGEGYGYTF

V: TRBV14
D: .
size: .
J: TRBJ1-2
DNA: TGTGCCAGCAGCCAAGAATTTAGGGTTGGCTACACCTTC
CDR3: CASSQEFRVGYTF

V: TRBV9
D: .
size: once
J: TRBJ1-5
DNA: TGTGCCAGCAGCGTAGGGTGGGAAGGGGACAATCAGCCCCAGCATTTT
CDR3: CASSVGWEGDNQPQHF

V: TRBV5-1
D: .
size: .
J: TRBJ2-5
DNA: TGCGCCAGCAGCTTTTTCGCGATCCAAGAGACCCAGTACTTC
CDR3: CASSFFAIQETQYF

V: TRBV13
D: TRBD2
size: .
J: TRBJ2-3
DNA: TGTGCCAGCAGCTCAGACTCTAGCGGGGTTAGCACAGATACGCAGTATTTT
CDR3: CASSSDSSGVSTDTQYF

V: TRBV30
D: .
size: once
J: TRBJ1-6
DNA: TGTGCCTGGAGTGTACGGGGCGTCAGCTCCTATAATTCACCCCTCCACTTT
CDR3: CAWSVRGVSSYNSPLHF

V: TRBV7-9
D: TRBD1
size: .
J: TRBJ1-2
DNA: TGTGCCAGCAGCTTTGGTCGGTTCGGACAGGGCCGACTGAACTATGGCTACACCTTC
CDR3: CASSFGRFGQGRLNYGYTF

V: TRBV2
D: .
size: few
J: TRBJ1-5
DNA: TGTGCCAGCAAGCCCGACAGGTCGAGCAATCAGCCCCAGCATTTT
CDR3: CASKPDRSSNQPQHF

V: TRBV5-4
D: TRBD2
size: .
J: TRBJ2-3
DNA: TGTGCCAGCAGCTTAGGGGTGATAGCGGGGGCCACAGATACGCAGTATTTT
CDR3: CASSLGVIAGATDTQYF

V: TRBV2
D: .
size: .
J: TRBJ2-2
DNA: TGTGCCAGCAGTGAAACCCTTGGGACCGGGGAGCTGTTTTTT
CDR3: CASSETLGTGELFF

V: TRBV9
D: TRBD1
size: .
J: TRBJ2-7
DNA: TGTGCCAGCAGCGTAGATGGGGGACAGGGTCGTGAGCAGTACTTC
CDR3: CASSVDGGQGREQYF

V: TRBV9
D: .
size: few
J: TRBJ1-5
DNA: TGTGCCAGCAGCGTAGGACCGAAAAGGGATCAGCCCCAGCATTTT
CDR3: CASSVGPKRDQPQHF

V: TRBV4-1
D: .
size: .
J: TRBJ2-5
DNA: TGCGCCAGCAGCCTTGGTAGCGAGGAGACCCAGTACTTC
CDR3: CASSLGSEETQYF

V: TRBV7-3
D: TRBD2
size: once
J: TRBJ2-1
DNA: TGTGCCAGCGCGGGAAGCGGGGGCAATGAGCAGTTCTTC
CDR3: CASAGSGGNEQFF

V: TRBV9
D: .
size: .
J: TRBJ1-6
DNA: TGTGCCAGCAGCGTAGTCGGGGGCCCCAATTCACCCCTCCACTTT
CDR3: CASSVVGGPNSPLHF

V: TRBV6-2/TRBV6-3
D: .
size: .
J: TRBJ1-5
DNA: TGTGCCAGCAGTAGCCAGGGGAGTGGACAGCCCCAGCATTTT
CDR3: CASSSQGSGQPQHF

V: TRBV27
D: TRBD2
size: .
J: TRBJ2-7
DNA: TGTGCCAGCAGTGTAGCGGGGGGAACCTACGAGCAGTACTTC
CDR3: CASSVAGGTYEQYF

V: TRBV10-2
D: .
size: .
J: TRBJ1-6
DNA: TGCGCCACCTCCCAGCGTTCACCCCTCCACTTT
CDR3: CATSQRSPLHF

V: TRBV4-2
D: .
size: .
J: TRBJ1-5
DNA: TGTGCCAGCAGCCAAGTCGGGGTCGCGGGTCAGCCCCAGCATTTT
CDR3: CASSQVGVAGQPQHF

V: TRBV6-5
D: .
size: .
J: TRBJ2-5
DNA: TGTGCCAGCAGTTACTCTACGGGGGAAGAGACCCAGTACTTC
CDR3: CASSYSTGEETQYF

V: TRBV7-9
D: .
size: .
J: TRBJ2-2
DNA: TGTGCCAGCAGCTCCACCGGGGAGCTGTTTTTT
CDR3: CASSSTGELFF

V: TRBV2
D: TRBD2
size: .
J: TRBJ2-3
DNA: TGTGCCAGCGAACTAGCGTATGGAGATACGCAGTATTTT
CDR3: CASELAYGDTQYF

V: TRBV29-1
D: TRBD1
size: .
J: TRBJ1-5
DNA: TGCAGCGTTGGGCAGGGGGATCAGCCCCAGCATTTT
CDR3: CSVGQGDQPQHF

V: TRBV4-1
D: .
size: .
J: TRBJ1-3
DNA: TGCGCCAGCAGCCAAGGGAGAGCTTTGGGCTCTGGAAACACCATATATTTT
CDR3: CASSQGRALGSGNTIYF

V: TRBV24-1
D: .
size: .
J: TRBJ2-5
DNA: TGTGCCACCAGTGATCCCGGGACCCAAGAGACCCAGTACTTC
CDR3: CATSDPGTQETQYF

V: TRBV2
D: .
size: .
J: TRBJ2-5
DNA: TGTGCCAGCAGTCGCGCGGGGATTTACCAAGAGACCCAGTACTTC
CDR3: CASSRAGIYQETQYF

V: TRBV28
D: .
size: .
J: TRBJ1-5
DNA: TGTGCCAGCAGTTTCCCCTCTCACAATCAGCCCCAGCATTTT
CDR3: CASSFPSHNQPQHF

V: TRBV3-1/TRBV3-2
D: .
size: .
J: TRBJ2-3
DNA: TGTGCCAGCAGCCAAGATCTTCCAGGGATGAAAGATACGCAGTATTTT
CDR3: CASSQDLPGMKDTQYF

V: TRBV7-2
D: .
size: .
J: TRBJ2-3
DNA: TGTGCCAGCAGCTCCAGGATTAATACGCAGTATTTT
CDR3: CASSSRINTQYF

V: TRBV18
D: .
size: .
J: TRBJ1-1
DNA: TGTGCCAGCTCAAGGGGCCAGCAGAACACTGAAGCTTTCTTT
CDR3: CASSRGQQNTEAFF

V: TRBV27
D: .
size: .
J: TRBJ2-7
DNA: TGTGCCAGCAGTCCCTTGGGGGCAGGCGAGCAGTACTTC
CDR3: CASSPLGAGEQYF

V: TRBV7-2
D: TRBD2
size: .
J: TRBJ2-1
DNA: TGTGCCAGCAGCTTAGATGGGACTAGCTCCTACAATGAGCAGTTCTTC
CDR3: CASSLDGTSSYNEQFF

V: TRBV5-1
D: TRBD1
size: .
J: TRBJ1-3
DNA: TGCGCCAGCAGCGCCGACAGGGGCTCTGGAAACACCATATATTTT
CDR3: CASSADRGSGNTIYF

V: TRBV18
D: .
size: .
J: TRBJ1-1
DNA: TGTGCCAGCTCATTCTCTGAGGAGGTACCGGGGGGGAACACTGAAGCTTTCTTT
CDR3: CASSFSEEVPGGNTEAFF

V: TRBV10-3
D: .
size: .
J: TRBJ1-1
DNA: TGTGCCATCAGTGAGGTTACCACTGAAGCTTTCTTT
CDR3: CAISEVTTEAFF

V: TRBV10-3
D: TRBD2
size: .
J: TRBJ2-1
DNA: TGTGCCATCAGTGAGTCTTTAGCGGGGGGGCCGGGTGAGCAGTTCTTC
CDR3: CAISESLAGGPGEQFF

V: TRBV11-2
D: TRBD1
size: .
J: TRBJ2-6
DNA: TGTGCCAGCAGCCCAGGGACAGGGGCGCTCTCTGGGGCCAACGTCCTGACTTTC
CDR3: CASSPGTGALSGANVLTF

V: TRBV27
D: .
size: .
J: TRBJ1-2
DNA: TGTGCCAGCAGTCCCTTTGGCGCAGGGCCCAATGGCTACACCTTC
CDR3: CASSPFGAGPNGYTF

V: TRBV6-1
D: .
size: .
J: TRBJ1-6
DNA: TGTGCCAGCAGTGAGGGATGGAATTCACCCCTCCACTTT
CDR3: CASSEGWNSPLHF

V: TRBV13
D: TRBD2
size: .
J: TRBJ2-7
DNA: TGTGCCAGCAGCTTATGGAAAGCGGGGAGCTCCTACGAGCAGTACTTC
CDR3: CASSLWKAGSSYEQYF

V: TRBV10-3
D: .
size: .
J: TRBJ2-1
DNA: TGTGCCATCAGCCCCCCCTCTTACAATGAGCAGTTCTTC
CDR3: CAISPPSYNEQFF